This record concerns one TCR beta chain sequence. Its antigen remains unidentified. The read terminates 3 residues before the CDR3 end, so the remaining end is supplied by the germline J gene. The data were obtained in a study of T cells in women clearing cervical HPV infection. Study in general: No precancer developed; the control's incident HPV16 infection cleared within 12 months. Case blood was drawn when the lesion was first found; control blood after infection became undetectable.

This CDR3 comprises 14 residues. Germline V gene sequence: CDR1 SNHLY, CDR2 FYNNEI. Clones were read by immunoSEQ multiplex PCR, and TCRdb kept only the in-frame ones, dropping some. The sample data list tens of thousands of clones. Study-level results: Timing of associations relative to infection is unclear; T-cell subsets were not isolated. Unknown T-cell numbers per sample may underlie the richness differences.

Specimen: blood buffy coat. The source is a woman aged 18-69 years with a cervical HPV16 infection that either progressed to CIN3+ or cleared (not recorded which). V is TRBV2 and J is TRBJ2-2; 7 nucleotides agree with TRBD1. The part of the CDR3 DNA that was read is TGTGCCAGCAGGGACGGACAGGTTAATGAAAAG. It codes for CASRDGQVNEK. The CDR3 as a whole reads CASRDGQVNEKLFF.